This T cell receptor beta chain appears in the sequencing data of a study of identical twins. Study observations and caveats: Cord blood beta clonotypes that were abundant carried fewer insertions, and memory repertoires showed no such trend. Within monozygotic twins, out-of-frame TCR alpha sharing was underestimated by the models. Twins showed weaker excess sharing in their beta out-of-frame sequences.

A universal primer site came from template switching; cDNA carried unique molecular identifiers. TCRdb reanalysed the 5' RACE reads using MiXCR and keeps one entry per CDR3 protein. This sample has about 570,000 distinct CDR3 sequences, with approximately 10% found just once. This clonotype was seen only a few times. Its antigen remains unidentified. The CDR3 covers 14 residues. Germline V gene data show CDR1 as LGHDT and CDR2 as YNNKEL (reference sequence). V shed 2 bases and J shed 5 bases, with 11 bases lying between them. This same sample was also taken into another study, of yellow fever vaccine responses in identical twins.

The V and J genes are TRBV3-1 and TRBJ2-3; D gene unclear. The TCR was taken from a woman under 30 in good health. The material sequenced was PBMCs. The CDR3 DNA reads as TGTGCCAGCAGCCAAAAATTTCGGCAAGATACGCAGTATTTT. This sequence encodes CASSQKFRQDTQYF.